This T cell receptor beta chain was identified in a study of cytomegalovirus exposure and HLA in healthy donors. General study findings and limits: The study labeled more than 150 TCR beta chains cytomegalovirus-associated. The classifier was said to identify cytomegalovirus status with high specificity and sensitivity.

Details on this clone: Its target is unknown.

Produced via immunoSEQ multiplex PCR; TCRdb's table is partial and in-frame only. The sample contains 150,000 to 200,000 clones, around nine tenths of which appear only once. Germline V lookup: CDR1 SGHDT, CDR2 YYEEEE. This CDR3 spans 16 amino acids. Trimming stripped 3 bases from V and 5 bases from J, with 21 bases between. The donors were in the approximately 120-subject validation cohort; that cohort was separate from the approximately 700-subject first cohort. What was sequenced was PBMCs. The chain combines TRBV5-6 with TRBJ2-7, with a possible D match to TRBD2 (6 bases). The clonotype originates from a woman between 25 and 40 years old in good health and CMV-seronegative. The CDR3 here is CASSWGWGDVYNEQYF. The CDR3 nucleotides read TGTGCCAGCAGCTGGGGGTGGGGGGACGTGTATAACGAGCAGTACTTC. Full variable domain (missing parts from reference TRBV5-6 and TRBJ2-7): DAGVTQSPTHLIKTRGQQVTLRCSPKSGHDTVSWYQQALGQGPQFIFQYYEEEERQRGNFPDRFSGHQFPNYSSELNVNALLLGDSALYLCASSWGWGDVYNEQYFGPGTRLTVT.